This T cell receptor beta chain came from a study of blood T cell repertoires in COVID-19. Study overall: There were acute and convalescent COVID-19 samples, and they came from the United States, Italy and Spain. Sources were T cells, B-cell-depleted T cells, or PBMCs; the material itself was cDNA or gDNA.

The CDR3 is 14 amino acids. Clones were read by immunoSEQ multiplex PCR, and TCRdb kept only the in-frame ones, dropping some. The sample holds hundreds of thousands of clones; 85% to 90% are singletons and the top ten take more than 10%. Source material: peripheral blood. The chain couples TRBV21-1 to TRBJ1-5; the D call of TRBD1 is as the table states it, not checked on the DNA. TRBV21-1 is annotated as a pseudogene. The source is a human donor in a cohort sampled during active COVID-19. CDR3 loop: CASTLQGGIEPQHF. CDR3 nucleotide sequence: TGTGCCAGCACCCTACAGGGGGGGATCGAGCCCCAGCATTTT.